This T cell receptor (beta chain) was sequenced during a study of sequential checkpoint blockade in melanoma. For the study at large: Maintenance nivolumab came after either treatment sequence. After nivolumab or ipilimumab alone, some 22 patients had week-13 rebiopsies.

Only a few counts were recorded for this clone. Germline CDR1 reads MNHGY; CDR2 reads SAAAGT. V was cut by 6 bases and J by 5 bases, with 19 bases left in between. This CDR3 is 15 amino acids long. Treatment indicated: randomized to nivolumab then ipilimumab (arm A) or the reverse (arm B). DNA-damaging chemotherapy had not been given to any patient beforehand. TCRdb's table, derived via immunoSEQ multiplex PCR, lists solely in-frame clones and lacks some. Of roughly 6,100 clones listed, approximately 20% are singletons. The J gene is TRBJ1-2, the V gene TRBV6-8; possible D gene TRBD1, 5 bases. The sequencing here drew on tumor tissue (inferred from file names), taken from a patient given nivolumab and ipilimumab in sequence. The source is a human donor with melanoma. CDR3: CASRYQTGTLYGYTF. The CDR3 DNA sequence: TGTGCCAGCAGATACCAAACCGGGACTTTGTATGGCTACACCTTC.